The rows below give T cell receptor beta chains drawn from one sample of a study of cytomegalovirus exposure and HLA in healthy donors. The protocol was immunoSEQ multiplex PCR, while the TCRdb copy is restricted to in-frame clones and leaves out a portion. The sample contains roughly 100,000 clones, about 79% of which appear only once. Sequences were obtained from PBMCs. Source of these receptors: a man between 60 and 70 years old in good health and CMV-seropositive. Both conserved end residues are part of each CDR3. The D gene is left open where the match is weak. Not every row has a clone size; where given, it reads once, few, many or a size class.

abundance,d_gene,v_gene,j_gene,CDR3aa,CDR3nt
-,TRBD1,TRBV18,TRBJ2-6,CASSPSGTGTSGANVLTF,TGTGCCAGCTCACCTTCCGGGACAGGAACCTCTGGGGCCAACGTCCTGACTTTC
-,-,TRBV5-1,TRBJ1-4,CASSLDPATNEKLFF,TGCGCCAGCAGCTTGGATCCAGCAACTAATGAAAAACTGTTTTTT
few,-,TRBV19,TRBJ2-1,CASSFRETNLEQFF,TGTGCCAGTAGTTTTAGGGAGACTAATTTAGAGCAGTTCTTC
-,TRBD1,TRBV15,TRBJ1-2,CATSRGQGAGGYTF,TGTGCCACCAGCAGAGGACAGGGGGCCGGGGGCTACACCTTC
-,TRBD1,TRBV30,TRBJ2-3,CAWKPPRGMRDTQYF,TGTGCCTGGAAACCCCCCAGGGGGATGAGAGATACGCAGTATTTT
-,-,TRBV6-1,TRBJ2-1,CASSSPSGSNEQFF,TGTGCCAGCAGTTCCCCATCGGGTTCCAATGAGCAGTTCTTC
-,-,TRBV29-1,TRBJ1-2,CSAASGVRLDGYTF,TGCAGCGCCGCCTCAGGGGTGCGTTTGGATGGCTACACCTTC
-,TRBD2,TRBV15,TRBJ2-5,CATSRVPAGAESTQYF,TGTGCCACCAGCAGAGTCCCAGCGGGGGCCGAGTCCACCCAGTACTTC
-,TRBD1,TRBV7-9,TRBJ1-6,CASSRTGGSSPLHF,TGTGCCAGTAGTCGGACAGGGGGCTCTTCACCCCTCCACTTT
-,-,TRBV6-6,TRBJ1-5,CASSIISQPQHF,TGTGCCAGCAGTATAATATCTCAGCCCCAGCATTTT
-,TRBD2,TRBV7-2,TRBJ2-5,CASSFTSGGETQYF,TGTGCCAGCAGCTTTACTAGCGGGGGGGAGACCCAGTACTTC
-,TRBD1,TRBV4-1,TRBJ2-7,CASSQDPGQGMREQYF,TGCGCCAGCAGCCAGGACCCGGGACAGGGGATGCGCGAGCAGTACTTC
-,TRBD1,TRBV27,TRBJ1-2,CASRGTGEYGYTF,TGTGCCAGCAGAGGGACAGGGGAATATGGCTACACCTTC
-,-,TRBV10-2,TRBJ2-7,CASSQGTYEQYF,TGCGCCAGCAGCCAGGGGACCTACGAGCAGTACTTC
-,-,TRBV4-3,TRBJ2-7,CASSQEPGLPSYEQYF,TGCGCCAGCAGCCAAGAGCCGGGACTTCCATCCTACGAGCAGTACTTC
-,-,TRBV6-5,TRBJ2-5,CASSYRGQRETQYF,TGTGCCAGCAGTTACAGGGGACAACGAGAGACCCAGTACTTC
few,-,TRBV11-2,TRBJ2-1,CASSLSRGEQFF,TGTGCCAGCAGCTTATCACGGGGTGAGCAGTTCTTC
once,-,TRBV6-1,TRBJ2-4,CASNPRTDGKNIQYF,TGTGCCAGCAACCCCCGGACAGACGGCAAAAACATTCAGTACTTC
-,-,TRBV2,TRBJ2-2,CASSRSGIATGELFF,TGTGCCAGCAGTAGGTCCGGGATCGCCACCGGGGAGCTGTTTTTT
-,-,TRBV5-5,TRBJ1-3,CASSLSMSILGNTIYF,TGTGCCAGCAGCTTGTCGATGAGTATTCTGGGAAACACCATATATTTT
-,-,TRBV5-1,TRBJ2-3,CASSLESGGDTQYF,TGCGCCAGCAGCTTGGAGTCAGGGGGGGATACGCAGTATTTT
-,-,TRBV27,TRBJ1-1,CASSPHRERAEAFF,TGTGCCAGCAGTCCACACAGGGAGAGGGCTGAAGCTTTCTTT
-,TRBD1,TRBV28,TRBJ1-2,CASSLDRANYGYTF,TGTGCCAGCAGTTTGGACAGGGCTAACTATGGCTACACCTTC
few,TRBD1,TRBV4-1,TRBJ1-1,CASSQGPGQGAMGAFF,TGCGCCAGCAGCCAAGGCCCGGGACAGGGGGCAATGGGAGCTTTCTTT
-,TRBD1,TRBV7-2,TRBJ1-5,CASSFSGGAFQPQHF,TGTGCCAGCAGCTTTTCAGGGGGCGCGTTTCAGCCCCAGCATTTT
-,-,TRBV5-1,TRBJ2-1,CASSSRAGAYNEQFF,TGCGCCAGCAGCTCTAGGGCGGGGGCTTACAATGAGCAGTTCTTC
few,-,TRBV10-3,TRBJ1-4,CAISTGEKLFF,TGTGCCATCAGTACCGGGGAAAAACTGTTTTTT
-,TRBD1,TRBV5-1,TRBJ1-4,CASSLRTGPNEKLFF,TGCGCCAGCAGCCTTCGGACAGGGCCAAATGAAAAACTGTTTTTT
once,TRBD2,TRBV5-4,TRBJ2-7,CASSLGLAALYEQYF,TGTGCCAGCAGCTTGGGGCTAGCGGCACTTTACGAGCAGTACTTC
-,TRBD1,TRBV6-5,TRBJ2-5,CARKPLAGTAVTQYF,TGTGCCCGCAAACCCCTTGCCGGGACAGCGGTTACCCAGTACTTC
once,TRBD1,TRBV28,TRBJ1-5,CASSSWTGAIQPQHF,TGTGCCAGCAGTTCGTGGACAGGGGCGATTCAGCCCCAGCATTTT
-,-,TRBV27,TRBJ1-2,CASSSILGGGYGYTF,TGTGCCAGCAGTTCTATATTAGGGGGTGGCTATGGCTACACCTTC
once,-,TRBV5-1,TRBJ1-1,CASSFSRGTEAFF,TGCGCCAGCAGCTTTTCAAGGGGTACTGAAGCTTTCTTT
few,-,TRBV25-1,TRBJ2-3,CASSAVVQDTQYF,TGTGCCAGCAGTGCAGTCGTTCAGGATACGCAGTATTTT
few,-,TRBV5-4,TRBJ1-5,CASSLGGFSNQPQHF,TGTGCCAGCAGCTTGGGAGGGTTTAGCAATCAGCCCCAGCATTTT
-,-,TRBV7-9,TRBJ2-3,CASSLVGTDTQYF,TGTGCCAGCAGCTTAGTCGGCACAGATACGCAGTATTTT
-,-,TRBV6-5,TRBJ2-7,CASSYSSSGPYEQYF,TGTGCCAGCAGTTACTCGAGTAGCGGACCTTACGAGCAGTACTTC
few,-,TRBV2,TRBJ2-7,CAVAGVGGANEQYF,TGTGCCGTCGCGGGGGTGGGGGGGGCCAACGAGCAGTACTTC
-,-,TRBV6-4,TRBJ2-1,CASSDPCRARLEFF,TGTGCCAGCAGTGACCCCTGTCGAGCGAGGTTGGAGTTCTTC
-,-,TRBV28,TRBJ2-3,CASSFSAESSDTQYF,TGTGCCAGCAGTTTCTCGGCGGAATCATCAGATACGCAGTATTTT
once,-,TRBV27,TRBJ2-3,CASSPRDTSTDTQYF,TGTGCCAGCAGTCCCCGGGACACCAGCACAGATACGCAGTATTTT
-,TRBD2,TRBV30,TRBJ2-3,CAWSEGLAGGRTDTQYF,TGTGCCTGGAGTGAGGGACTAGCGGGGGGGCGCACAGATACGCAGTATTTT
-,-,TRBV7-9,TRBJ1-1,CASSWGGGGTEAFF,TGTGCCAGCAGCTGGGGTGGGGGGGGCACTGAAGCTTTCTTT
-,-,TRBV19,TRBJ1-2,CASRASTGQKLYYGYTF,TGTGCCAGCCGAGCATCTACCGGACAGAAATTGTACTATGGCTACACCTTC